This is a list of T cell receptor beta chains from one sample in a study of OX40 agonist ivuxolimab in advanced cancers. Assay used: immunoSEQ multiplex PCR; TCRdb lists only in-frame clones, some missing. The sample yields over 55,000 clones, approximately 81% seen once. The sequencing used CD4+ or CD8+ T cells sorted from blood, collected in a trial of the OX40 agonist ivuxolimab. Receptors originate from an adult with an advanced solid tumor such as melanoma, head and neck, liver or kidney cancer. The CDR3 runs from the conserved cysteine through the conserved F or W. Fields, in order: V gene, J gene, CDR3 length, CDR3 protein.

>TRBV6-5|TRBJ1-2|14
CASRASGGHYGYTF
>TRBV29-1|TRBJ2-3|13
CSPFLPNLDTQYF
>TRBV18|TRBJ1-1|16
CASSPQGGRLNTEAFF
>TRBV9|TRBJ2-1|17
CASSGTHFGQGPNEQFF
>TRBV5-1|TRBJ2-1|16
CASSLAAWSSYNEQFF
>TRBV30|TRBJ1-2|12
CAWSVLGGGYTF
>TRBV15|TRBJ2-1|19
CATSRGHRTSGGTYNEQFF
>TRBV11-2|TRBJ2-7|17
CASSLGLAGEVGYEQYF
>TRBV5-1|TRBJ2-1|19
CASSLVGGQGVGSYNEQFF
>TRBV5-6|TRBJ2-7|15
CASQSWAGHSYEQYF
>TRBV9|TRBJ2-3|13
CASSVATPDTQYF
>TRBV6-5|TRBJ1-2|13
CASSLRENYGYTF
>TRBV11-2|TRBJ2-1|16
CASSLDGTSGSYEQFF
>TRBV6-5|TRBJ2-7|14
CASSRTGGNYEQYF
>TRBV19|TRBJ2-5|15
CASSIAPGLKETQYF
>TRBV7-3|TRBJ1-2|14
CASSPSRGVGGYTF
>TRBV25-1|TRBJ1-1|14
CASRGQGAGTEAFF
>TRBV10-3|TRBJ2-1|14
CAISPTSPYNEQFF